These 27 T cell receptor beta chains were sequenced from one sample in a study of T-cell reconstitution after alpha-beta-depleted transplantation in children. Unique molecular identifiers were used to barcode this TCRbeta library. TCRdb re-called the PCR reads with MiXCR, one entry per CDR3 protein. The table shows hundreds of thousands of distinct CDR3 sequences, with around 17% occurring only once. The sample was PBMCs, mostly from graft donor cells, taken 360 days after TCRalphabeta/CD19-depleted stem cell transplant. These TCRs come from a male patient under 18 who had a stem cell transplant for acute lymphoblastic leukemia, so the T cells may come from the graft donor.

This chain joins TRBV4-1 and TRBJ2-1; D perhaps matches TRBD1 (6 bases). Trimming shortened V by 10 bases and J by 4 bases, and 20 bases separated the two germline ends. This CDR3 comprises 15 residues. Germline CDR1 is MGHRA and CDR2 is YSYEKL. This CDR3 is CATRSVGTRYNEQFF. The CDR3 DNA sequence: TGCGCCACCCGGTCGGTAGGGACACGGTACAATGAGCAGTTCTTC.

The CDR3 DNA is TGTGCCAGCAGTCGGCAATTGGAGCAGTACTTC. Protein: CASSRQLEQYF. The chain is built from TRBV2 and TRBJ2-7; D remains unclear. V dropped 5 bases and J dropped 7 bases, with 9 bases sitting between them. Germline CDR1 SNHLY, CDR2 FYNNEI. The CDR3 is made up of 11 amino acids.

This clonotype was seen at least ten times. The chain has TRBV4-1 and TRBJ2-7, with TRBD1 as a possible D gene (6 bases). CDR1 and CDR2 (germline): MGHRA, YSYEKL. V was shortened by 1 base and J by 3 bases, with 13 bases between the two germline ends. The CDR3 loop spans 15 amino acids. The CDR3 here is CASSQAGQTYYEQYF. CDR3 in DNA: TGCGCCAGCAGCCAAGCTGGACAGACCTACTACGAGCAGTACTTC.

This clonotype was observed a few times. This chain links TRBV5-1 with TRBJ2-3; D is ambiguous. Germline V gives CDR1 SGHRS, CDR2 YFSETQ. CDR3 length equals 16 residues. The V gene lost 0 bases and the J gene lost 7 bases, with 18 bases spanning the gap. In DNA form, the CDR3 reads TGCGCCAGCAGCTTGGAAGCCTCAGTCGGTCCTCATACGCAGTATTTT. It codes for CASSLEASVGPHTQYF.

The rearrangement joins TRBV12-3 or TRBV12-4 to TRBJ1-2; TRBD1 matches at 12 bases. Trimming took 5 bases from V and 5 from J; bases not matched to a gene: 6. The CDR3 length is 15 residues. Here the CDR3 reads CASSPGTGGWYGYTF. Here the CDR3 DNA reads TGTGCCAGCAGTCCCGGGACAGGGGGCTGGTATGGCTACACCTTC.

A few counts support this clonotype. The genes are TRBV7-2 and TRBJ1-1; D is perhaps TRBD1 (5 bases). V lost 10 bases and J lost 4, with 19 bases in between. The CDR3 runs to 14 residues. Per the germline V gene, CDR1 is SGHTA and CDR2 is FQGNSA. This CDR3 reads CATRPLDSGTEAFF. Here the CDR3 DNA reads TGTGCCACCCGTCCCTTAGACAGCGGCACTGAAGCTTTCTTT.

This clonotype was counted only a few times. The junction and the germline gene differ at one end; a read error may be behind it. The chain couples TRBV11-1 to TRBJ2-5, with 10 nucleotides matching TRBD2. Germline V gives CDR1 SGHAT, CDR2 FQDESV (reference sequence). This CDR3 has 18 amino acids. CDR3 DNA sequence: TGTGCCACCAGCTTAATACCCAGGACTAGCGGAAATGGAGAGACCCAGTACTTC. Translation gives CATSLIPRTSGNGETQYF.

The chain uses TRBV20-1 and TRBJ2-5; a weak D match, TRBD2 (6 bases). V dropped 0 bases and J dropped 1 base, with 12 bases sitting between them. From germline, CDR1 is DFQATT and CDR2 SNEGSKA (reference sequence). CDR3 size: 15 residues. The CDR3 spells CSARDTLAIQETQYF. DNA for the CDR3: TGCAGTGCTAGAGATACGCTAGCGATCCAAGAGACCCAGTACTTC.

This clonotype was seen repeatedly, ten times or more. The V call is TRBV6-5, the J call TRBJ2-7, with D hard to call. The V gene's germline CDR1 is MNHEY and CDR2 SVGAGI. The CDR3 is made up of 13 amino acids. V was shortened by 0 bases and J by 5 bases, with 8 bases between the two germline ends. The DNA of the CDR3 is TGTGCCAGCAGTTACTCGTTGGGGAACGAGCAGTACTTC. Encoded protein: CASSYSLGNEQYF.

This clonotype appeared a few times. The rearrangement joins TRBV5-1 to TRBJ2-3; either TRBD1 or TRBD2 may fit D (5 bases each). Germline CDR1 SGHRS, CDR2 YFSETQ. Between the trimmed V and J ends, which lost 5 bases and 1 base, there was a span of 17 bases. This CDR3 is 16 amino acids long. CDR3 sequence reads: CASSWGSERGTDTQYF. CDR3 in DNA: TGCGCCAGCAGTTGGGGGTCGGAGCGAGGCACAGATACGCAGTATTTT.

This clonotype has just a few counts. The chain combines TRBV5-5 with TRBJ2-1; D gene ambiguous. The CDR3 sequence is 16 residues long. Trimming pared 0 bases from V and 5 bases from J, leaving 15 bases between. Germline loops: CDR1 SGHKS, CDR2 YYEKEE (reference sequence). This CDR3 is CASSLVPLRMNNEQFF. For the CDR3, the DNA is TGTGCCAGCAGCTTGGTTCCACTGCGCATGAACAATGAGCAGTTCTTC.

At least ten counts were recorded for this clonotype. The chain couples TRBV20-1 to TRBJ1-1; the D gene is possibly TRBD1 (5 bases). The CDR3 sequence is 15 residues long. The germline CDR1 and CDR2 sequences are DFQATT and SNEGSKA (reference sequence). Trimming left V 0 bases short and J 5 bases short, with 16 bases between. The CDR3 loop is CSARDWGGRFTEAFF. DNA of the CDR3: TGCAGTGCTAGAGATTGGGGGGGAAGATTTACTGAAGCTTTCTTT.

This clonotype turned up a few times. The V and J genes are TRBV27 and TRBJ2-7, with TRBD2 as a possible D gene (5 bases). The germline V gene has CDR1 MNHEY and CDR2 SMNVEV (reference sequence). The CDR3 length is 15 residues. V lost 3 bases and J 3 bases, leaving 15 bases between the germline ends. CDR3 in DNA: TGTGCCAGCAGTTTTGCCGGACTTCAACACTACGAGCAGTACTTC. It is translated as CASSFAGLQHYEQYF.

The chain has TRBV5-5 and TRBJ2-7; 8 nucleotides line up with TRBD2. This CDR3 is built from 14 residues. V shed 3 bases, J shed 2 bases, and the junction held 4 bases outside the gene matches. CDR1 is SGHKS, CDR2 YYEKEE, per germline (reference sequence). The CDR3 loop is CASSSVAGTYEQYF. The CDR3 DNA reads TGTGCCAGCAGCTCCGTAGCGGGGACCTACGAGCAGTACTTC.

This clonotype was counted a few times. This chain uses TRBV29-1 with TRBJ2-1, with a tentative D call TRBD2 (5 bases). CDR1 is SQVTM, CDR2 ANQGSEA, per germline. The CDR3 has 14 amino acids. V dropped 2 bases and J dropped 0 bases, with 8 bases sitting between them. CDR3 in amino acids: CSVESRGSYNEQFF. For the CDR3, the DNA is TGCAGCGTTGAATCCCGGGGCTCCTACAATGAGCAGTTCTTC.

CDR3 nucleotides: TGTGCCAGCAGCACTCCCCCGGGCCGTGGACGAGCTAACTATGGCTACACCTTC. Protein: CASSTPPGRGRANYGYTF. This chain connects TRBV11-1 to TRBJ1-2; no definite D call. CDR1 and CDR2 from the germline V gene are SGHAT and FQDESV (reference sequence). CDR3 length: 18 amino acids. Deletions cut 5 bases from V and 0 bases from J, with 22 bases between.

This chain links TRBV5-1 with TRBJ1-2; 8 nucleotides align to TRBD1. The CDR3 extends over 19 amino acids. Trimming at V came to 3 bases and at J to 3 bases, leaving 19 bases not matched to a gene. Germline CDR1 and CDR2: SGHRS and YFSETQ. The CDR3 spells CASSSDPGTGGVGYYGYTF. The DNA of the CDR3 is TGCGCCAGCAGCTCAGATCCCGGGACAGGCGGGGTAGGATACTATGGCTACACCTTC.

CDR3 nucleotides: TGCGCCAGCAGTGAAGAGGGACAGAACAATGAGCAGTTCTTC. It is translated as CASSEEGQNNEQFF. The chain links TRBV4-1 to TRBJ2-1; 7 bases line up with TRBD1. Germline assignment: CDR1 MGHRA and CDR2 YSYEKL. This CDR3 comprises 14 residues. Losses at the gene ends were 6 bases for V and 5 bases for J; bases not matched to a gene: 7.

As concerns this clonotype: The CDR3 end shows no conserved phenylalanine or tryptophan, and so a read error is likely. The chain couples TRBV20-1 to TRBJ2-7; D not certain. This CDR3 is built from 11 residues. Germline V lookup: CDR1 DFQATT, CDR2 SNEGSKA (reference sequence). V dropped 2 bases and J dropped 5 bases, with 7 bases sitting between them. CDR3 nucleotide sequence: TGCAGTGCTAGAAAGGTCCACGAGCAGTACTCC. The encoded protein is CSARKVHEQYS.

CDR3 in amino acids: CASTARDTDEQFF. The CDR3, as DNA: TGCGCCAGCACCGCCCGGGATACAGATGAGCAGTTCTTC. The chain employs TRBV5-1 and TRBJ2-1, with a possible D match to TRBD2 (5 bases). CDR1 and CDR2 from the germline V gene are SGHRS and YFSETQ. V dropped 6 bases and J dropped 8 bases, with 15 bases sitting between them. CDR3 length equals 13 residues.

This clonotype occurred many times. CDR3 bases: TGTGCCAGCAGCGTCAGGGGGGCTTGGGACACTGAAGCTTTCTTT. Amino acids: CASSVRGAWDTEAFF. This chain joins TRBV9 and TRBJ1-1, with 7 positions matching TRBD1. Germline trimming cut 2 bases from V and 3 bases from J; bases unmatched to any gene: 7. Germline values: CDR1 SGDLS, CDR2 YYNGEE. The CDR3 runs to 15 residues.

This clonotype was picked up a small number of times. This chain joins TRBV14 and TRBJ2-7; no firm D call. The germline CDR1 and CDR2 sequences are SGHDN and FVKESK. Trimming removed 4 bases from V and 2 bases from J, with 12 bases in between. The CDR3 totals 14 residues. DNA of the CDR3: TGTGCCAGCAGCCTCACACTGGCGACCTACGAGCAGTACTTC. This translates into CASSLTLATYEQYF.

This clonotype appeared a few times. This chain links TRBV3-1 with TRBJ2-7; D perhaps matches TRBD2 (5 bases). V lost 2 bases to trimming and J lost 3 bases, with 11 bases between them. The CDR3 runs to 14 residues. Germline loops: CDR1 LGHDT, CDR2 YNNKEL (reference sequence). Here the CDR3 reads CASSQQQLGYEQYF. In DNA form, the CDR3 reads TGTGCCAGCAGCCAACAACAACTAGGCTACGAGCAGTACTTC.

V and J are TRBV27 and TRBJ1-5; D remains unclear. The germline V gene has CDR1 MNHEY and CDR2 SMNVEV (reference sequence). V lost 3 bases and J lost 9, with 15 bases in between. The CDR3 is 14 amino acids. This CDR3 reads CASSFRLNVWPQHF. CDR3 nucleotides: TGTGCCAGCAGTTTCAGACTAAACGTTTGGCCCCAGCATTTT.

The chain couples TRBV7-9 to TRBJ1-2, with D uncertain. CDR1 SEHNR and CDR2 FQNEAQ come from the germline V gene (reference sequence). This CDR3 region has 15 residues. V was shortened by 2 bases and J by 8 bases, with 18 bases between the two germline ends. DNA of the CDR3: TGTGCCAGCAGCTTAATTTTGGCGGGAGTGGACGGCTACACCTTC. It encodes CASSLILAGVDGYTF.

On this clonotype itself: One base away lies a much larger clone, so this may be a sequencing read error. This chain connects TRBV11-1 to TRBJ1-2; D ambiguous. Germline lookup yields CDR1 SGHAT and CDR2 FQDESV (reference sequence). The CDR3 spans 13 residues. CDR3 coding DNA: TGTGCCGGCAGCACCCTCTTGCGACAAGCGGGCACCTTC. Residues: CAGSTLLRQAGTF.

This chain joins TRBV9 and TRBJ2-7; TRBD2 matches 7 bases. Germline CDR1 reads SGDLS; CDR2 reads YYNGEE. Trimming at V came to 0 bases and at J to 5 bases, leaving 8 bases not matched to a gene. This CDR3 has 15 amino acids. The CDR3, as DNA: TGTGCCAGCAGCGTAGATGCGGGAGCGGTCAACGAGCAGTACTTC. This sequence encodes CASSVDAGAVNEQYF.